These T cell receptor beta chains were read from a single sample in a study of blood T cell repertoires in COVID-19. Here immunoSEQ multiplex PCR was the method, and the copy in TCRdb shows in-frame clones only, minus some. This table has about 72,000 clones, about nine tenths appearing once. Material: peripheral blood. These receptors all stem from an older man with active or convalescent COVID-19. Each CDR3 is given with its conserved first and last residue.

length: 12; V: TRBV12-3/TRBV12-4; J: TRBJ1-1; CDR3: CASSLSSFSSFF
length: 15; V: TRBV2; J: TRBJ2-1; CDR3: CARSGLAEHYNEQFF
length: 13; V: TRBV28; J: TRBJ2-7; CDR3: CASTRTGSYEQYF
length: 13; V: TRBV5-1; J: TRBJ1-2; CDR3: CASSPGGLYGYTF
length: 16; V: TRBV19; J: TRBJ2-3; CDR3: CASSIKLGGRRDTQYF
length: 14; V: TRBV5-5; J: TRBJ1-2; CDR3: CASSRTGGGYGYTF
length: 12; V: TRBV7-2; J: TRBJ1-4; CDR3: CASSSGVGKLFF
length: 15; V: TRBV15; J: TRBJ2-5; CDR3: CATSRDGGEWETQYF
length: 14; V: TRBV9; J: TRBJ1-2; CDR3: CASSVGTDLGGYTF
length: 16; V: TRBV27; J: TRBJ2-7; CDR3: CASSFNSPGGSYEQYF
length: 15; V: TRBV2; J: TRBJ1-4; CDR3: CASRDRASTNEKLFF
length: 16; V: TRBV28; J: TRBJ1-1; CDR3: CASSPGKGRMNTEAFF
length: 13; V: TRBV6-5; J: TRBJ1-2; CDR3: CASSPDRGYGYTF
length: 16; V: TRBV10-3; J: TRBJ1-6; CDR3: CAISGSQGAADSPLHF
length: 13; V: TRBV6-5; J: TRBJ1-2; CDR3: CASSYRPGFGYTF
length: 17; V: TRBV11-2; J: TRBJ2-2; CDR3: CASSRRQGAANTGELFF
length: 17; V: TRBV28; J: TRBJ2-1; CDR3: CATQAGGPISSYNEQFF
length: 13; V: TRBV10-3; J: TRBJ1-2; CDR3: CAISENDGDGYTF